Given below is one TCR beta chain in context. No antigen is known for it. This specimen belongs to a study of cytomegalovirus exposure and HLA in healthy donors. Study-wide results and limits: It emerged from a later analysis that several of the most significant clusters appeared to be linked to common viral pathogens. Cytomegalovirus association was listed for 164 TCR beta chains. Most TCR sequences proved rare, with some public TCRs found in many donors.

The PCR employed 60 Vbeta primers together with 13 Jbeta primers. Assay: immunoSEQ multiplex PCR; the TCRdb copy retains only in-frame clones and omits some. Of 120,000 to 150,000 clones listed, 65% to 80% were seen once; the top ten hold 1.5% to 2%. The origin of this receptor is a woman between 40 and 55 years old in good health and CMV-seronegative. The specimen sequenced was PBMCs.

CDR3 coding DNA: TGTGCCAGCAGCTTAAGACTAGCGGGGGACACAGATACGCAGTATTTT. The encoded protein is CASSLRLAGDTDTQYF. The chain links TRBV5-4 to TRBJ2-3, with 12 nucleotides matching TRBD2. Germline assignment: CDR1 SGHNT and CDR2 YYREEE (reference sequence). CDR3 size: 16 residues. The junction had 3 bases not matched to a gene; V was cut back by 2 bases and J by 2 bases.